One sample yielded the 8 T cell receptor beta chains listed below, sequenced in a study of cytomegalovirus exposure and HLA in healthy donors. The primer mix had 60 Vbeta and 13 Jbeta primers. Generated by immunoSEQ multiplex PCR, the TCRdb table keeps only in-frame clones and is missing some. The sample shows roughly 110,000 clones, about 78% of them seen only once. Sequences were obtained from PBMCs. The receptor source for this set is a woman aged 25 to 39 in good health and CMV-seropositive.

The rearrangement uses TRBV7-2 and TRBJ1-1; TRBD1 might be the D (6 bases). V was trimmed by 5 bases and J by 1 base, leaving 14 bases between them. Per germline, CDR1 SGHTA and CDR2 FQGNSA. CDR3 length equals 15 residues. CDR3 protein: CASSHRALGNTEAFF. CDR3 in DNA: TGTGCCAGCAGCCACAGGGCCCTAGGGAACACTGAAGCTTTCTTT.

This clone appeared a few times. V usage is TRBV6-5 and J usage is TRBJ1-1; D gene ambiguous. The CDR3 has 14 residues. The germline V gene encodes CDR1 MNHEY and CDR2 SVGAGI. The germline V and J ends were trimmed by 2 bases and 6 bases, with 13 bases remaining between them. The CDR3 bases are TGTGCCAGCAGTTACGCGTCGGGAGGGCCTGAAGCTTTCTTT. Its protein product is CASSYASGGPEAFF.

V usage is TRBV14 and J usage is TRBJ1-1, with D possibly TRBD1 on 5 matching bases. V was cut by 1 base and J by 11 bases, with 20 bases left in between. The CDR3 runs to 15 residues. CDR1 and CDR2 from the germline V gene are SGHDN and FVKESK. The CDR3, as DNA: TGTGCCAGCAGCCAAGGGGCAGGGCGGGGTGTGGTTGCTTTCTTT. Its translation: CASSQGAGRGVVAFF.

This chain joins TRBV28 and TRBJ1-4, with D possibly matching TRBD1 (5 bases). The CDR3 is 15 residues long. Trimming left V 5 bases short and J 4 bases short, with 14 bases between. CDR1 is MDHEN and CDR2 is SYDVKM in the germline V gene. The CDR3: CASSGPGLGNEKLFF. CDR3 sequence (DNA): TGTGCCAGCAGTGGCCCGGGACTGGGTAATGAAAAACTGTTTTTT.

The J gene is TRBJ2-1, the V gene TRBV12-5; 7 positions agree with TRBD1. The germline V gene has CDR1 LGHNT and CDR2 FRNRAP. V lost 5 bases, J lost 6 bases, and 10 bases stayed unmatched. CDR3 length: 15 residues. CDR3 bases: TGTGCTAGTGGTCCTAAAGGGGGCTCTGGCAATGAGCAGTTCTTC. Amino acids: CASGPKGGSGNEQFF. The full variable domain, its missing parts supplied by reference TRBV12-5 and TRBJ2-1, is DARVTQTPRHKVTEMGQEVTMRCQPILGHNTVFWYRQTMMQGLELLAYFRNRAPLDDSGMPKDRFSAEMPDATLATLKIQPSEPRDSAVYFCASGPKGGSGNEQFFGPGTRLTVL.

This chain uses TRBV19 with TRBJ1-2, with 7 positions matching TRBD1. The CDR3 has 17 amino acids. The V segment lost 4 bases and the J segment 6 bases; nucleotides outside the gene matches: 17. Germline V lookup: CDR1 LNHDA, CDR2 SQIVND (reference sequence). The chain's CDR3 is CASSKAGGITLGHGYTF. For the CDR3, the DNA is TGTGCCAGTAGTAAGGCAGGGGGGATTACATTAGGTCATGGCTACACCTTC.

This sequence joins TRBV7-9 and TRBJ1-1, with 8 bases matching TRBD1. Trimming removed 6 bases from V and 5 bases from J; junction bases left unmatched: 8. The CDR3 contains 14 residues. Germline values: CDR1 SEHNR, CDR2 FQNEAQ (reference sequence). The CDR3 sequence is CASRGGQGGTEAFF. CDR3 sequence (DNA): TGTGCCAGCAGGGGAGGACAGGGAGGAACTGAAGCTTTCTTT.

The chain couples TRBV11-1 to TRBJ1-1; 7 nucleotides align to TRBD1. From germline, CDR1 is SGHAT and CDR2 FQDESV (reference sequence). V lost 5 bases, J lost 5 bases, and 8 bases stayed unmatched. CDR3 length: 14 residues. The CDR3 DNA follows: TGTGCCAGCAGCATTACAGGGGCTGGGACTGAAGCTTTCTTT. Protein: CASSITGAGTEAFF.